The 14 T cell receptor beta chains in this list originate from one sample, sequenced in a study of cytomegalovirus exposure and HLA in healthy donors. In the PCR, 60 Vbeta and 13 Jbeta primers were used. The data were produced by immunoSEQ multiplex PCR, yet TCRdb's version contains in-frame clones alone and is incomplete. The sample has roughly 130,000 clones, roughly four fifths seen once; the top ten hold 2.7%. Sequencing used PBMCs. The receptors were gathered from a boy between 2 and 15 years old in good health and CMV-seronegative.

The genes are TRBV30 and TRBJ1-4; possible D gene TRBD1, 5 bases. The V gene lost 3 bases and the J gene lost 6 bases, with 17 bases spanning the gap. Per the germline V gene, CDR1 is GTSNPN and CDR2 is SVGIG (reference sequence). The CDR3 is made up of 15 amino acids. This chain's CDR3 is CAWSLGAGPDEKLFF. CDR3 DNA sequence: TGTGCCTGGAGCCTAGGGGCAGGGCCGGATGAAAAACTGTTTTTT.

The V call is TRBV7-9, the J call TRBJ2-5; D is perhaps TRBD2 (5 bases). Looked up from germline, CDR1 is SEHNR and CDR2 is FQNEAQ (reference sequence). The CDR3 consists of 13 residues. Trimming left V 2 bases short and J 4 bases short, with 8 bases between. The CDR3 bases are TGTGCCAGCAGCTTACCGGCGGGAGAGACCCAGTACTTC. It is translated as CASSLPAGETQYF.

This clone was seen a handful of times. CDR3 region: CASSLEYKYEQYF. The CDR3 region has the DNA TGTGCCAGCAGCTTAGAATACAAGTACGAGCAGTACTTC. The chain couples TRBV7-2 to TRBJ2-7, with unresolved D. Germline CDR1 is SGHTA and CDR2 is FQGNSA. Trimming pared 1 base from V and 4 bases from J, leaving 8 bases between. This CDR3 spans 13 amino acids.

This chain connects TRBV18 to TRBJ1-3; 7 bases align to TRBD1. J was trimmed by 2 bases and V by 0 bases; bases with no gene match: 4. The CDR3 extends over 16 amino acids. Germline CDR1 and CDR2: KGHSH and LQKENI. CDR3 nucleotide sequence: TGTGCCAGCTCACCACCGTCACAGGGGACTGGAAACACCATATATTTT. It specifies CASSPPSQGTGNTIYF.

The chain carries TRBV7-8 and TRBJ1-5; D call uncertain. CDR1 is SGHVS, CDR2 FQNEAQ, per germline. Trimming cost V 2 bases and J 6 bases, with 8 bases left between them. The CDR3 has 13 amino acids. The CDR3 loop reads CASSLKQRQPQHF. CDR3 sequence (DNA): TGTGCCAGCAGCTTAAAGCAGCGTCAGCCCCAGCATTTT.

This clone showed up just once. The chain joins TRBV7-3 to TRBJ1-2; unclear D gene. Trimming took off 2 bases at V and 2 bases at J, with 9 bases between the two ends. Per the germline V gene, CDR1 is SGHTA and CDR2 is FQGTGA. The CDR3 spans 14 residues. The CDR3 sequence is CASSLEANNYGYTF. In nucleotides, the CDR3 is TGTGCCAGCAGCTTAGAGGCAAACAACTATGGCTACACCTTC.

The rearrangement joins TRBV18 to TRBJ1-2; the D gene is possibly TRBD1 (6 bases). Germline CDR1 reads KGHSH; CDR2 reads LQKENI. This CDR3 comprises 14 residues. Trimming cost V 6 bases and J 7 bases, with 18 bases left between them. CDR3 sequence: CASSQDRTLGGYTF. In DNA form, the CDR3 reads TGTGCCAGCTCGCAGGACAGAACGTTAGGTGGCTACACCTTC.

This clone came up a few times. V usage is TRBV6-1 and J usage is TRBJ2-2; the match to TRBD1 covers 7 bases. J was trimmed by 3 bases and V by 5 bases; bases with no gene match: 6. Germline V lookup: CDR1 MNHNS, CDR2 SASEGT. The CDR3 is 15 residues long. Here the CDR3 reads CASSPGTADTGELFF. The CDR3 nucleotides read TGTGCCAGCAGTCCCGGGACAGCGGACACCGGGGAGCTGTTTTTT.

This chain links TRBV6-5 with TRBJ1-1; a possible D gene is TRBD1 (5 bases). This CDR3 comprises 13 residues. Germline V gene sequence: CDR1 MNHEY, CDR2 SVGAGI. V was shortened by 7 bases and J by 1 base, with 10 bases between the two germline ends. The CDR3 is CASKMGGNTEAFF. CDR3 nucleotide sequence: TGTGCCAGCAAAATGGGGGGGAACACTGAAGCTTTCTTT.

This chain connects TRBV7-8 to TRBJ2-1; 9 bases fit TRBD2. The CDR3 has 14 amino acids. Trimming at V came to 3 bases and at J to 8 bases, leaving 5 bases not matched to a gene. CDR1 SGHVS and CDR2 FQNEAQ come from the germline V gene. In DNA, the CDR3 is TGTGCCAGCAGCTTGCGGGAGGGCCTCTATGAGCAGTTCTTC. Its translation: CASSLREGLYEQFF. The full variable domain, its missing parts supplied by reference TRBV7-8 and TRBJ2-1, is GAGVSQSPRYKVAKRGQDVALRCDPISGHVSLFWYQQALGQGPEFLTYFQNEAQLDKSGLPSDRFFAERPEGSVSTLKIQRTQQEDSAVYLCASSLREGLYEQFFGPGTRLTVL.

DNA of the CDR3: TGTGCCAGCTCACCACGGACAGGGGGCGATGTGACTGAAGCTTTCTTT. Its protein is CASSPRTGGDVTEAFF. The genes are TRBV18 and TRBJ1-1; 11 bases map to TRBD1. Germline-derived CDR1 and CDR2 are KGHSH and LQKENI. The CDR3 extends over 16 amino acids. The V segment lost 1 base and the J segment 5 bases; nucleotides outside the gene matches: 6.

The V and J genes are TRBV7-6 and TRBJ2-1, with TRBD1 matching over 9 bases. CDR1 and CDR2 (germline): SGHVS, FNYEAQ. The CDR3 is 15 residues long. The V and J ends lost 2 bases and 4 bases, in that order; junction bases with no gene match: 3. The CDR3 here is CASSLTGGSYNEQFF. The CDR3 DNA is TGTGCCAGCAGCTTAACAGGGGGCTCTTACAATGAGCAGTTCTTC.

The chain has TRBV11-3 and TRBJ2-4, with D perhaps matching TRBD1 (6 bases). Trimming removed 4 bases at V and 7 bases at J, with 17 bases between. Per germline, CDR1 SGHNT and CDR2 YENEEA. The CDR3 has 15 residues. CDR3: CASSYGQTPGNIQYF. CDR3 sequence (DNA): TGTGCCAGCAGCTACGGACAGACCCCCGGGAACATTCAGTACTTC.

In regard to this clone: An end of the junction differs from the germline gene, which may be a read error. The chain has TRBV20-1 and TRBJ1-4; D is unresolved. The CDR3 spans 11 residues. Germline values: CDR1 DFQATT, CDR2 SNEGSKA (reference sequence). The CDR3 DNA follows: TGCAGTGCTACCTCAGACTGGTCCCGGGAATTT. This sequence encodes CSATSDWSREF.